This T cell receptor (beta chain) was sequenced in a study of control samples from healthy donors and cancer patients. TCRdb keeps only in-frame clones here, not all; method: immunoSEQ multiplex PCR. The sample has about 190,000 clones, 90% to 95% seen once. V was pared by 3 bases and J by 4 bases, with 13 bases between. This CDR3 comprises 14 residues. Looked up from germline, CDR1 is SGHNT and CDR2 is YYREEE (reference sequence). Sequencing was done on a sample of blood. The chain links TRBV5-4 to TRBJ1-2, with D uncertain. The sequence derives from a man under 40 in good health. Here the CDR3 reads CASSSDGGVYGYTF. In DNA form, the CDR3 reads TGTGCCAGCAGCTCGGACGGCGGGGTCTATGGCTACACCTTC.